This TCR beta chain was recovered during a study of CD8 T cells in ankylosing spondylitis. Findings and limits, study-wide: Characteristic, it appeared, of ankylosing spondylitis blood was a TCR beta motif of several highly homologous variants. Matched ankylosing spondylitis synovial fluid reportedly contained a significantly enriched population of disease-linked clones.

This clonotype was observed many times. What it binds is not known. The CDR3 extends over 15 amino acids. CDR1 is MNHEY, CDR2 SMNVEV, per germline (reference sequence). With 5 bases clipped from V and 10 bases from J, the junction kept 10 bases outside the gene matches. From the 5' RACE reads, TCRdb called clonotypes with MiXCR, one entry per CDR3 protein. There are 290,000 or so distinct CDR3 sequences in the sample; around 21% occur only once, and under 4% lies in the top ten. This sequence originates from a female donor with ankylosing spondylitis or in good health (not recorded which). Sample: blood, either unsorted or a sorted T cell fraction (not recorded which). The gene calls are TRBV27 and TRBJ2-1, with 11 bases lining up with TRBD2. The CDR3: CASSLLTSGTREQFF. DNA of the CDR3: TGTGCCAGCAGTCTGTTGACTAGCGGGACAAGAGAGCAGTTCTTC.